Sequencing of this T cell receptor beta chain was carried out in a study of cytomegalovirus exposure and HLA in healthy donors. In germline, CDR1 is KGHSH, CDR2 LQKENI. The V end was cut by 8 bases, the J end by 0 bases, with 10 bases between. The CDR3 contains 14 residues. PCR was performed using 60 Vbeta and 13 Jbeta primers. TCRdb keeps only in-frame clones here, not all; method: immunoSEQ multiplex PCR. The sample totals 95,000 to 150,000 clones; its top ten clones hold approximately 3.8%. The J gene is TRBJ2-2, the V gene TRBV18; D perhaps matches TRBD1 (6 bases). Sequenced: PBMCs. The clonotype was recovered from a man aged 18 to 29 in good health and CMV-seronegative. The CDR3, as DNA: TGTGCCAGCACAGGGAGCGCGAACACCGGGGAGCTGTTTTTT. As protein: CASTGSANTGELFF.